The sample holds a few counts of the clone carrying this TCR beta chain. Its matching antigen is unknown. The data are from a study of regulatory T cells in long-lasting Graves disease. Study-wide findings and caveats: Researchers reported studying only peripheral blood, not thyroid tissue.

Time point specified: newly diagnosed GD, antithyroid drugs for less than 3 months. The authors made the TCR library using RNA they extracted from PBMCs. Combining iRepertoire HTBI primers with Arm-PCR of CDR3 regions, the authors built TCR beta libraries. TCRdb ran MiXCR on the multiplex PCR reads and lists one entry per CDR3 protein. The sample yields 350,000 to 550,000 distinct CDR3 sequences, about a sixth seen once. This CDR3 has 15 residues. Germline V CDR1 and CDR2: LNHDA, SQIVND (reference sequence). Trimming stripped 7 bases from V and 2 bases from J, with 17 bases between. The same data also went into a second study, on T cells in Graves' hyperthyroidism and ophthalmopathy. That source reports: Blood also carried most thyroid clonotypes expanded above 0.001.

The sample here was peripheral blood mononuclear cells (PBMCs), taken at new diagnosis, from a patient treated with antithyroid drugs. This TCR derives from a woman between 18 and 29 years old with Graves disease. The V gene is TRBV19, the J gene TRBJ1-2, with D possibly TRBD1 on 6 matching bases. The CDR3 DNA reads TGTGCCAGTACCCACTCAGGGGAGGGCAACTATGGCTACACCTTC. As protein: CASTHSGEGNYGYTF.